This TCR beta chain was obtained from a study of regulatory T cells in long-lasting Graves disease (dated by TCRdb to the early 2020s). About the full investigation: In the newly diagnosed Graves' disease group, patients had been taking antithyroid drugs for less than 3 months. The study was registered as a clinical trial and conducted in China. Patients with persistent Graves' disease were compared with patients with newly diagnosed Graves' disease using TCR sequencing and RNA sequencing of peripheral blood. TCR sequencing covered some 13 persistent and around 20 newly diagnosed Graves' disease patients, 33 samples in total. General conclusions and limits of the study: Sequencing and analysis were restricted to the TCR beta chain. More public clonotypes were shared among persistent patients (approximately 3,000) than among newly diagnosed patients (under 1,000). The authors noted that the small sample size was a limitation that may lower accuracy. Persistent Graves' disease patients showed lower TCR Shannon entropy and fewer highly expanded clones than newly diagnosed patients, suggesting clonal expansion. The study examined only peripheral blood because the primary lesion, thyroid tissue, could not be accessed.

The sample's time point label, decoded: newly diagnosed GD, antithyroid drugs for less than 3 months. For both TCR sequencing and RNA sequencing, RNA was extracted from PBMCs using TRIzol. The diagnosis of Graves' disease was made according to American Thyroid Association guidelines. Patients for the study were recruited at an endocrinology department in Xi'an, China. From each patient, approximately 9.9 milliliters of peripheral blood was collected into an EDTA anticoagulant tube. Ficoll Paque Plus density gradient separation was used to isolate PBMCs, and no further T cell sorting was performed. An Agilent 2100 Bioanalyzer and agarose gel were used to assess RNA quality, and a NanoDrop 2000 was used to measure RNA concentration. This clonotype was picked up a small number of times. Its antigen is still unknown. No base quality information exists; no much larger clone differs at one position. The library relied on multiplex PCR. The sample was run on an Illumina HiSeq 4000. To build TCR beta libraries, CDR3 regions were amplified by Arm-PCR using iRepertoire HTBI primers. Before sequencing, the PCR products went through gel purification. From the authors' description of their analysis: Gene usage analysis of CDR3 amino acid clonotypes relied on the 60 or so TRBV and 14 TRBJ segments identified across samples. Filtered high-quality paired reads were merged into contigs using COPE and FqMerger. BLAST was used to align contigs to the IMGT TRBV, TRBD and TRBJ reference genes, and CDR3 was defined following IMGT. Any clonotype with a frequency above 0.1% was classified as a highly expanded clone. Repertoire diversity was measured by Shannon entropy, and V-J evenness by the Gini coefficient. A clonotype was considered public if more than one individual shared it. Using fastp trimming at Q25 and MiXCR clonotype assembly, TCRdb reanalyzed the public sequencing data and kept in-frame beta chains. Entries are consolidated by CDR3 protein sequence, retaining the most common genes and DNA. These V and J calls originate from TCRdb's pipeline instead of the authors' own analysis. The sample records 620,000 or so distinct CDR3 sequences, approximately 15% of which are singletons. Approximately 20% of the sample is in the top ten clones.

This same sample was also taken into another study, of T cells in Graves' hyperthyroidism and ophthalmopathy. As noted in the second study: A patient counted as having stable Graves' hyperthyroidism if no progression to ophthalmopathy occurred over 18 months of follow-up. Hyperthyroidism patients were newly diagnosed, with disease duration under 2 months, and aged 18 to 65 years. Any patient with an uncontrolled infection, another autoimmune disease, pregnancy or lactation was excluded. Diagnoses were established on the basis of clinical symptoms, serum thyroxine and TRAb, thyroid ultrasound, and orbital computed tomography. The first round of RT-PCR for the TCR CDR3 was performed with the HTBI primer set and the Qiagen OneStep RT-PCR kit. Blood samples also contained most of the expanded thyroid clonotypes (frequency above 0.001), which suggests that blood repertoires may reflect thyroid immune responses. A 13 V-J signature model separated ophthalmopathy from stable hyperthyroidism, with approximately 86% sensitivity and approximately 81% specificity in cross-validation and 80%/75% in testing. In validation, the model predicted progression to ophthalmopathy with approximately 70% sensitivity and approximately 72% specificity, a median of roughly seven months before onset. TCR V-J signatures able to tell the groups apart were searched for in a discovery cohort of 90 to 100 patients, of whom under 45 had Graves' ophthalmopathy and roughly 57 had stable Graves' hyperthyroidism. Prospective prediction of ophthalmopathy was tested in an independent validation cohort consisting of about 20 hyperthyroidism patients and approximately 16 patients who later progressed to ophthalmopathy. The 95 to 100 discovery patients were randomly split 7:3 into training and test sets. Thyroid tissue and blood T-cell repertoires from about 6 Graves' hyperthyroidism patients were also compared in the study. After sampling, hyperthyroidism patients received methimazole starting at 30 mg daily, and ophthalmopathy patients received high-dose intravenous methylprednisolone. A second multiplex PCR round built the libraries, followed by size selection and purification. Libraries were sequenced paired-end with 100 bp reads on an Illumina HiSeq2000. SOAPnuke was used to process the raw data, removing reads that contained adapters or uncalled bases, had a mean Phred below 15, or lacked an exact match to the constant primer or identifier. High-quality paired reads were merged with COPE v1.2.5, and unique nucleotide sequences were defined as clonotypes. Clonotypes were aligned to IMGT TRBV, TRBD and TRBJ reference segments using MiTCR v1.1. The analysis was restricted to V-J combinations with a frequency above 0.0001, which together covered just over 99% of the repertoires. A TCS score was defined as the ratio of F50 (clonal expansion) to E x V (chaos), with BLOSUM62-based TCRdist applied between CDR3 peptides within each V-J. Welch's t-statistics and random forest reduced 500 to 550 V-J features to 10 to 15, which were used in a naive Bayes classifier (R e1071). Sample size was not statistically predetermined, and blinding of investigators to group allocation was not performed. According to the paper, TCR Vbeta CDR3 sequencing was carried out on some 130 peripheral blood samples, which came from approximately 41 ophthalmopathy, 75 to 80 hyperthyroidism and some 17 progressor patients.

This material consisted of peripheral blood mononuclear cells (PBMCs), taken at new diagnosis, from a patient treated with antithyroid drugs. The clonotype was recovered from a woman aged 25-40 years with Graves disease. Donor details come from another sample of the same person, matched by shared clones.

CDR3 reads: CASSLTAGTGGSYEQYF. The DNA sequence is TGTGCCAGCAGCTTAACAGCCGGGACAGGGGGCAGCTACGAGCAGTACTTC. Recombination connected TRBV7-6 to TRBJ2-7; 12 nucleotides in the junction match TRBD1. V lost 2 bases and J lost 3 bases, and the count of bases not matched to a germline gene is 8. The CDR3 covers 17 residues, taking in both the cysteine and the phenylalanine. Just the 51-base CDR3 DNA is kept, in frame starting at base 1. CDR1 SGHVS and CDR2 FNYEAQ are derived from the germline V gene.